The entry below describes one T cell receptor (beta chain). Described time point: baseline, week 1 (first vaccination visit). Treatment specified: pre-vaccination baseline after standard-of-care therapy. Patients carried new grade 3 or 4 IDH1-mutant astrocytomas lacking nuclear ATRX. This record comes from a study of a mutant IDH1 vaccine in newly diagnosed glioma. Whole-study context: Treated patients, about 60% male and about 38% female, averaged about 40 years of age. Patients were pretreated with radiotherapy, temozolomide, or both, mostly both.

The V segment lost 1 base and the J segment 3 bases; nucleotides outside the gene matches: 13. CDR1 and CDR2 (germline): LGHNA, YNFKEQ. The CDR3 covers 19 residues. Only in-frame clones appear in the TCRdb table, and some are missing; sequencing was by immunoSEQ multiplex PCR. The sample carries 23,000 or so clones, roughly nine tenths recorded once. V usage is TRBV4-2 and J usage is TRBJ2-3, with 10 bases lining up with TRBD2. This clonotype was sampled from a man aged 25 to 45 with glioma. This specimen consisted of PBMCs, obtained from a glioma patient treated with radiotherapy, temozolomide or both. CDR3 amino acids: CASSQGGLAGVVVTDTQYF. The DNA for the CDR3 is TGTGCCAGCAGCCAAGGGGGCCTAGCGGGAGTCGTAGTAACAGATACGCAGTATTTT.